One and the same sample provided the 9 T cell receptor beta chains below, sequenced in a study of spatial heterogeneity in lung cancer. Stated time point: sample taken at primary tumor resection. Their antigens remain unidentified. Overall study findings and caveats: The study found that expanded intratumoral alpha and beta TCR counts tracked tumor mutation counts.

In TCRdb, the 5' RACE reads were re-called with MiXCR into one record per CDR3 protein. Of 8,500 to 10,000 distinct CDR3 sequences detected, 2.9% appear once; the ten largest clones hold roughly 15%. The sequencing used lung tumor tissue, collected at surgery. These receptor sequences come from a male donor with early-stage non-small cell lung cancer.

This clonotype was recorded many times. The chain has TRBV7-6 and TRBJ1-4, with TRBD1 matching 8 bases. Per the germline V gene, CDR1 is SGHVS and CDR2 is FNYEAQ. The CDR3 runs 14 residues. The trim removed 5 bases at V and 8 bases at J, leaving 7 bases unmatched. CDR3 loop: CASSPGGTGEKLFF. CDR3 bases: TGTGCCAGCAGCCCTGGCGGGACAGGAGAAAAACTGTTTTTT.

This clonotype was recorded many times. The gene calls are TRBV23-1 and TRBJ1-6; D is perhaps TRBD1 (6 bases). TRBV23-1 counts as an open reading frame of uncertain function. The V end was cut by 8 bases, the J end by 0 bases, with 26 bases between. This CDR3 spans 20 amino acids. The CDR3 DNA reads TGCGCCAGCGGGGATGTGACAGCGGGGGGCTTAGGCTCCTATAATTCACCCCTCCACTTT. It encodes CASGDVTAGGLGSYNSPLHF.

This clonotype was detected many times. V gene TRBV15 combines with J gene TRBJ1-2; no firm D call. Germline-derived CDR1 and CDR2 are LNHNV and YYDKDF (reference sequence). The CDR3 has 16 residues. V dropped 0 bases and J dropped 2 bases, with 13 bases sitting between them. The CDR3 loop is CATSRDYGEVNYGYTF. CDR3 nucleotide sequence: TGTGCCACCAGCAGAGATTACGGCGAAGTCAACTATGGCTACACCTTC.

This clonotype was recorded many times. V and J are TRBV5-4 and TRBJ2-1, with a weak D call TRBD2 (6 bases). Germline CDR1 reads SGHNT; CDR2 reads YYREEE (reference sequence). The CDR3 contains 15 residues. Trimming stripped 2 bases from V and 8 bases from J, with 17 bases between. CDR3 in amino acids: CASSLPGLRNDEQFF. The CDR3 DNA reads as TGTGCCAGCAGCTTACCGGGACTTCGAAACGATGAGCAGTTCTTC.

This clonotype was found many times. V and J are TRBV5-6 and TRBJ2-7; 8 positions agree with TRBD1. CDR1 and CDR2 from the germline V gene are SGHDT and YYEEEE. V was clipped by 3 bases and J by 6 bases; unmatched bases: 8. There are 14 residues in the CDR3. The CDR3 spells CASSWRTGPGEQYF. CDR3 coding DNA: TGTGCCAGCAGCTGGCGGACAGGGCCTGGCGAGCAGTACTTC.

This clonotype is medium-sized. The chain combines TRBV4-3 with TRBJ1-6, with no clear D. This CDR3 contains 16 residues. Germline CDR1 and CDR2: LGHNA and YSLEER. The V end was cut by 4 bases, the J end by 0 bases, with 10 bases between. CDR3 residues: CASSREESSYNSPLHF. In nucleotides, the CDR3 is TGCGCCAGCAGCCGGGAGGAGAGCTCCTATAATTCACCCCTCCACTTT.

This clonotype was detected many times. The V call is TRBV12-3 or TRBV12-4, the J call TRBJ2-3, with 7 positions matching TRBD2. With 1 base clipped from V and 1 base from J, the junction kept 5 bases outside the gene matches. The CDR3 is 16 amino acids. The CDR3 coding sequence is TGTGCCAGCAGTTTAGAGCGGGGATTGGGCACAGATACGCAGTATTTT. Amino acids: CASSLERGLGTDTQYF.

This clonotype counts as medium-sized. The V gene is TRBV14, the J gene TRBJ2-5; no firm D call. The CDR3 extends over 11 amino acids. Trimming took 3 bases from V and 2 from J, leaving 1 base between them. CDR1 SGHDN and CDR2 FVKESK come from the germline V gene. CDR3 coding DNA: TGTGCCAGCAGCCATCAAGAGACCCAGTACTTC. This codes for CASSHQETQYF.

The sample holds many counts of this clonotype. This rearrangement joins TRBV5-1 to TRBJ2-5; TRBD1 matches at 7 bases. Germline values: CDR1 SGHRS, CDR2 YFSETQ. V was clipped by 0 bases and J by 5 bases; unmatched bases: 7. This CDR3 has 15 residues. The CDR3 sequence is CASSLDGTVKETQYF. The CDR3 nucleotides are TGCGCCAGCAGCTTGGACGGGACAGTGAAGGAGACCCAGTACTTC.